This T cell receptor beta chain appears in the sequencing data of a study of patients and donors after allogeneic stem cell transplantation. TCRdb processed the RT-PCR reads anew with MiXCR; each CDR3 protein has one entry. The sample contains about a million distinct CDR3 sequences, roughly 18% of which appear only once. V dropped 8 bases and J dropped 7; count of bases not matched to a gene: 6. Germline loops: CDR1 SEHNR, CDR2 FQNEAQ (reference sequence). The CDR3 has 12 amino acids. This receptor was obtained from a human donor who was either an allogeneic HSCT recipient or a stem cell or donor lymphocyte infusion donor (not recorded which). It is not recorded whose cells these are; they may come from a transplant donor. The chain combines TRBV7-9 with TRBJ1-2; 8 bases match TRBD1. The material sequenced was blood, either unsorted or a sorted T cell fraction (not recorded which). The CDR3 bases are TGTGCCAGCCGACAGGGGACCAGTGGCTACACCTTC. It translates to CASRQGTSGYTF.